One T cell receptor beta chain is described in this entry. This sample is drawn from a study of human T cells and chemical hapten exposure. Per the authors' pipeline: Ranging from about 20,000 to 700,000, TCR counts per sample had a median value of 95,638. TCRdb reprocessed the RACE reads with MiXCR, giving one entry per CDR3 protein. What appears here as the V and J calls and clone size reflects TCRdb's work, not the paper's. This sample has about 95,000 distinct CDR3 sequences; 9.5% to 12% occur once, and the top ten carry about 3%. The CDR3 is 14 residues long. With 0 bases removed from V and 5 bases from J, the gap between germline ends came to 11 bases. CDR1 is LNHNV, CDR2 YYDKDF, per germline (reference sequence). The time point denotes: patch test 2, 6 weeks after DPC sensitization. As to treatment: therapeutic diphenylcyclopropenone sensitization with weekly scalp DPC.

The receptor was derived from a middle-aged woman with alopecia areata. Some clones in this sample may be carry-over from other donors' samples. The chain carries TRBV15 and TRBJ2-7; possible D gene TRBD2, 5 bases. Material: whole blood, obtained in connection with sensitization to the hapten diphenylcyclopropenone (DPC). The CDR3, as DNA: TGTGCCACCAGCAGAGATCAACTAGACAACGAGCAGTACTTC. Translation gives CATSRDQLDNEQYF.